A single sample gave rise to the 2 T cell receptor beta chains below, sequenced in a study of T cell repertoires in cytomegalovirus infection. A single record per CDR3 protein comes from TCRdb applying MiXCR to the reads. The sample consists of 150,000 to 200,000 distinct CDR3 sequences, roughly a fifth of them appearing once. What was sequenced was PBMCs. These receptors all come from a human donor in good health (CMV status not recorded). Some clones in this sample may be carry-over from other donors' samples.

Ten or more counts support this clonotype. V and J are TRBV29-1 and TRBJ1-5, with 7 bases lining up with TRBD1. Germline V gene sequence: CDR1 SQVTM, CDR2 ANQGSEA. This CDR3 region has 16 residues. V lost 6 bases to trimming and J lost 2 bases; unmatched junction nucleotides: 13. The CDR3 DNA follows: TGCAGCGTCGCCGTTGAGGGGGCAATTGGCAATCAGCCCCAGCATTTT. It translates to CSVAVEGAIGNQPQHF.

CDR3 amino acids: CSVEEGYNEQFF. DNA for the CDR3: TGCAGCGTTGAAGAAGGGTACAATGAGCAGTTCTTC. The chain combines TRBV29-1 with TRBJ2-1; D is unresolved. This CDR3 is built from 12 residues. Deletions cut 0 bases from V and 4 bases from J, with 4 bases between. Per germline, CDR1 SQVTM and CDR2 ANQGSEA.